A single sample is the source of the 5 T cell receptor beta chains below, sequenced in a study of early stage breast cancer tumors (dated by TCRdb to about 2017). Library creation used the immunoSEQ multiplex PCR assay. TCRdb carries this immuneACCESS record with in-frame sequences only. Its versions omit some clonotypes, under half of them owing to an unresolved V gene in the studies checked, with the rest unexplained. This sample is represented by nearly 70,000 clones; 75% to 90% of them were singletons. The ten largest make up approximately 4.8% of the sample. Sequencing input: blood. The receptors here all came from a person in their 40s with breast cancer.

The rearrangement uses TRBV15 and TRBJ1-3; D is undetermined. Trimming removed 1 base from V and 4 bases from J, with 17 bases in between. The CDR3 length is 17 residues. The germline V gene has CDR1 LNHNV and CDR2 YYDKDF (reference sequence). The chain's CDR3 is CATSRGSFGQAGNTIYF. The DNA for the CDR3 is TGTGCCACCAGCAGAGGCTCCTTCGGGCAGGCAGGAAACACCATATATTTT.

This sequence joins TRBV29-1 and TRBJ2-2; no reliable D call. The CDR3 loop spans 11 amino acids. Germline lookup yields CDR1 SQVTM and CDR2 ANQGSEA. The V end was cut by 2 bases, the J end by 7 bases, with 5 bases between. DNA of the CDR3: TGCAGCGTTGAAAGGAGCGGGGAGCTGTTTTTT. Amino acids: CSVERSGELFF.

This clone qualifies as medium-sized (0.01 to 0.1%). This chain uses TRBV6-1 with TRBJ2-2; a weak D match, TRBD2 (6 bases). Germline V gene sequence: CDR1 MNHNS, CDR2 SASEGT. The V end was cut by 6 bases, the J end by 5 bases, with 13 bases between. The CDR3 is 14 amino acids. The CDR3 coding sequence is TGTGCCAGCAGGGACGGACGGGAGACCGGGGAGCTGTTTTTT. Translation: CASRDGRETGELFF.

The rearrangement uses TRBV5-5 and TRBJ2-1; D not resolved. This CDR3 is 15 amino acids long. Trimming took 2 bases from V and 2 from J, leaving 11 bases between them. Germline lookup yields CDR1 SGHKS and CDR2 YYEKEE (reference sequence). Here the CDR3 reads CASSFHKSPYNEQFF. CDR3 DNA: TGTGCCAGCAGCTTCCACAAATCCCCCTACAATGAGCAGTTCTTC.

V and J are TRBV28 and TRBJ1-3; the D is unclear. The CDR3 extends over 11 amino acids. V shed 8 bases and J shed 4 bases, with 6 bases lying between them. Germline loops: CDR1 MDHEN, CDR2 SYDVKM. CDR3 sequence reads: CASLSGNTIYF. As DNA, the CDR3 is TGTGCCAGCCTCAGCGGAAACACCATATATTTT.